What follows is one T cell receptor beta chain and its context. This sample is drawn from a study of PD-1 blockade in mismatch repair-deficient tumors. TCRdb's copy holds only in-frame clones and misses some; the assay was immunoSEQ multiplex PCR. The sample carries 120,000 or so clones, about 88% recorded once. Mismatch repair deficiency was confirmed in all patients, by PCR or immunohistochemistry. TCRs were sequenced from a few patients responding to pembrolizumab. Germline V gene lookup returns CDR1 SGHVS and CDR2 FQNEAQ. CDR3 size: 15 residues. The ends were cut back, 0 bases at V and 5 bases at J, with 14 bases in the middle.

The genes are TRBV7-8 and TRBJ2-7; D gene uncertain. This receptor was taken from an adult with mismatch repair-deficient cancer. The sample consisted of peripheral blood, taken 44 weeks after starting pembrolizumab. The CDR3 protein is CASSLAKSLLHEQYF. CDR3 DNA: TGTGCCAGCAGCTTAGCGAAGAGCCTTCTTCACGAGCAGTACTTC.